This T cell receptor (beta chain) emerged from a study of blood T cell repertoires in COVID-19 (dated by TCRdb to the early 2020s). For the wider study: Samples covering the acute and convalescent phases of COVID-19 were provided by collaborators in the United States, Italy and Spain. Where HLA class I and class II types were available, the types were taken from metadata supplied by the sample provider, not from assay-based typing. The material from the prospective study consisted of cDNA or gDNA derived from T cells, B-cell-depleted T cells, or PBMCs. Deeply sampled blood TCRbeta repertoires from subjects exposed to, actively infected with, or recovered from COVID-19 were included in the dataset. A de-identified subject ID, COVID-19 status, age in years and sex were almost always included in the sample metadata. The repertoires were released in a freely available public database intended as a resource for research on the immune response to SARS-CoV-2. Samples came from the ongoing ImmuneRACE study (first 160 participants) plus 1,254 subjects from 6 global collaborators.

The CDR3 starts with the cysteine, ends with the phenylalanine, and has 12 residues. Only the CDR3 portion is preserved as DNA: 36 bases, with reading frame beginning at the first base. The germline V gene specifies SGHTA as CDR1 and FQGNSA as CDR2. V is pared back by 5 bases and J by 7 bases, with 8 bases lying between the germline termini. The immunoSEQ Assay, a bias-controlled multiplex PCR, was used to amplify TCRbeta CDR3 regions from genomic DNA. Under the source paper's analysis protocol: Nucleated cell counts per sample were estimated from amplification of reference gene primers within the assay. To quantify the absolute abundance of each unique TCRbeta CDR3 rearrangement, sequence reads were collapsed and filtered. Productive Simpson clonality was computed per sample as the square root of Simpson's diversity index over productive rearrangements. TCRdb mirrors the immuneACCESS table, restricted to in-frame sequences. Some clones are absent from its copies; in checked studies, under half trace to an unresolved V gene, and the reason for the others is unknown. That table gives V, J and clone size, and the DNA gave D and trimming. The sample contains about 170,000 clones, over 65% of them found a single time. Under 4.5% of the sample is taken by the ten largest.

Participants in the prospective study were aged roughly 18 to 89 years, lived in about two dozen United States geographic areas, and enrolled through a virtual design. In the prospective study, cohorts were assigned on the basis of participant-reported clinical history obtained from a screening survey and a study questionnaire. Recovered participants in ImmuneRACE Cohort 3 were defined by two consecutive negative NP/OP PCR tests, clearance by a healthcare professional, or resolution of symptoms. In the prospective study, whole blood, serum and a nasopharyngeal or oropharyngeal swab were collected from each participant by mobile phlebotomists. Participants in the prospective study had the option to provide additional blood draws and questionnaires over a roughly 2-month period. Before DNA extraction, blood samples from the prospective study were shipped at room temperature or frozen. A note on this clone: The specificity of this receptor is unknown. Base qualities are not provided; no much larger clone lies one nucleotide away.

Results and caveats for the whole study, not just this receptor: Clinical and demographic metadata were provided uncurated, with the amount varying by source and participant.

Input material: PBMCs or T cells enriched from blood (not recorded which). This sequence uses TRBV7-2 and TRBJ1-4, with the D gene not confidently named. The clonotype originates from a woman between 50 and 59 years old who had recovered from COVID-19. The CDR3 region has the sequence CASSPTVEKLFF. Read as DNA, the sequence is TGTGCCAGCAGCCCCACAGTTGAAAAACTGTTTTTT.